This TCR beta chain was identified during a study of OX40 agonist ivuxolimab in advanced cancers. Study-wide context: Males comprised roughly four fifths of the group, whose mean age was roughly 60 years (range 23 to 79).

Comment on this clone: Antigen unknown.

With V trimmed by 3 bases and J by 2 bases, 4 bases remained unmatched. Germline lookup yields CDR1 SEHNR and CDR2 FQNEAQ (reference sequence). The length of the CDR3 is 16 residues. Clones were sequenced by immunoSEQ multiplex PCR, and TCRdb holds only the in-frame ones, with some missing. The sample has approximately 60,000 clones, more than 75% seen once; the top ten hold approximately 0.37%. Whole-study findings and limits: Low clonal expansion, among the lowest seen, marked partial responders at 0.1-3.0 mg/kg. Mean expanded clone counts were higher in CD8+ than CD4+ T cells.

The chain carries TRBV7-9 and TRBJ2-3; 11 bases fit TRBD2. The receptor was derived from an adult with an advanced solid tumor such as melanoma, head and neck, liver or kidney cancer. The material sequenced was CD4+ or CD8+ T cells sorted from blood, taken in a trial of the OX40 agonist ivuxolimab. Here the CDR3 reads CASSLIAGGPTDTQYF. The CDR3 nucleotides are TGTGCCAGCAGCTTGATAGCGGGGGGGCCCACAGATACGCAGTATTTT.